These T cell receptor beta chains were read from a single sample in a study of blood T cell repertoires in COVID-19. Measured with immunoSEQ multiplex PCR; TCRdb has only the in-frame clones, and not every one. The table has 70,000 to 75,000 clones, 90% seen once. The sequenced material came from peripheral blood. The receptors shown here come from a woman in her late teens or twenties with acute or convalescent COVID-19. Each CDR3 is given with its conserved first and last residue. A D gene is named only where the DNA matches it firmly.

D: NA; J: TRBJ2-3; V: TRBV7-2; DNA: TGTGCCAGCAGCTTAGGGTCTAGGAAGACAGATACGCAGTATTTT; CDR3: CASSLGSRKTDTQYF
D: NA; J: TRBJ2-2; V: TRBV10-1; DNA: TGCGCCAGCAGTGAGAGCCTAGTTGCCGGGGAGCTGTTTTTT; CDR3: CASSESLVAGELFF
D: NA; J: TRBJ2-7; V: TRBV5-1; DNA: TGCGCCAGCAGCTTGGGGCTAGCTGCGGAATACGAGCAGTACTTC; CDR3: CASSLGLAAEYEQYF
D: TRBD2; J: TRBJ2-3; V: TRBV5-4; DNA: TGTGCCAGCAGCCCGCAAGCACTAGCGGGGGGGCGGCGCACAGATACGCAGTATTTT; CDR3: CASSPQALAGGRRTDTQYF
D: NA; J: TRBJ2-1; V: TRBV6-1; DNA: TGTGCCAGCAGTGAAGGGGCAACCCTGCCCTACAATGAGCAGTTCTTC; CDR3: CASSEGATLPYNEQFF
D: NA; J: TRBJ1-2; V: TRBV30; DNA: TGTGCCTGGAGTGTACTTTTCGAGAAGAATGGCTACACCTTC; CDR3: CAWSVLFEKNGYTF
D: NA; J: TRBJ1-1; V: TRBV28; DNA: TGTGCCAGCGTCGATGGCCTGAACACTGAAGCTTTCTTT; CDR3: CASVDGLNTEAFF
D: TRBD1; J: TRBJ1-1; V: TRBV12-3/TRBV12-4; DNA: TGTGCCAGCAGTAGAGGACAGGGGGCGGAAGCTTTCTTT; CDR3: CASSRGQGAEAFF
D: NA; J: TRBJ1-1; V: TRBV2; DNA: TGTGCCAGCAGCCAGGGGATGAACACTGAAGCTTTCTTT; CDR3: CASSQGMNTEAFF
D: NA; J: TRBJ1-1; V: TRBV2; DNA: TGTGCCAGCAAGTCCGCCCGCGGATACACTGAAGCTTTCTTT; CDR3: CASKSARGYTEAFF
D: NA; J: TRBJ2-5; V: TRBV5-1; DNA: TGCGCCAGCAGCTCGACCCCAGGGGTCCAAGAGACCCAGTACTTC; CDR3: CASSSTPGVQETQYF
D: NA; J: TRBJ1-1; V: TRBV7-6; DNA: TGTGCCAGCAGCTTAGGGCACAGTCCGAACACTGAAGCTTTCTTT; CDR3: CASSLGHSPNTEAFF